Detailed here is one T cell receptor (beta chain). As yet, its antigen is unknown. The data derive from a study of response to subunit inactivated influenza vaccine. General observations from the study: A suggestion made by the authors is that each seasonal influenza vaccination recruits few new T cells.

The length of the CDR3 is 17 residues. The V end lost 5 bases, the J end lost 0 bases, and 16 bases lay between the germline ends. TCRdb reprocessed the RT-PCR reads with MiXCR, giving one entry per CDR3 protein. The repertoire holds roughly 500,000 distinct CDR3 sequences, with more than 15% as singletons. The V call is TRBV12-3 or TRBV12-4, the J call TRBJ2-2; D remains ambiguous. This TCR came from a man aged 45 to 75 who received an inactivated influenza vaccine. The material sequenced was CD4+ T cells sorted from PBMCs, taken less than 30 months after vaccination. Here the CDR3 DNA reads TGTGCCAGCAGTCCGCCCCGTTTCGGAGCGAACACCGGGGAGCTGTTTTTT. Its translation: CASSPPRFGANTGELFF.